This T cell receptor (beta chain) was observed in a study of tumor-infiltrating lymphocytes in primary liver carcinoma. The template, approximately 500 ng total RNA, yielded TCR beta cDNA made with a constant-region primer. Slightly modified ARM-PCR with three nested multiplex PCR rounds yielded TCR beta libraries. Each of the first two PCR rounds ran approximately 10 cycles with TRBV1-TRBV30 forward and C-beta reverse primers. TCRdb reprocessed the multiplex PCR reads via MiXCR and lists one record per CDR3 protein. The sample has more than 20,000 distinct CDR3 sequences, approximately 72% seen once. Co-extraction yielded RNA and DNA from around 20-30 mg of unsorted bulk tissue. The CDR3 spans 16 residues. CDR1 and CDR2 (germline): MGHRA, YSYEKL. Worth noting for this clonotype: A junction boundary mismatches the germline segment, possibly from a read error.

The chain uses TRBV4-1 and TRBJ1-6; 7 nucleotides match TRBD1. The sequence came from a man aged 35 to 55 with primary liver carcinoma and hepatitis B virus infection. Sequencing was done on a sample of liver tumor tissue from sampling region 1. Specified subset: tumor region T1, superior pole. CDR3 in amino acids: CASSHHLQGTDSPLHF. As DNA, the CDR3 is TGCGCCAGCAGCCACCACCTACAGGGGACGGATTCGCCCCTTCACTTT.